This T cell receptor (beta chain) came from a study of control samples from healthy donors and cancer patients. V lost 0 bases, J lost 5 bases, and 7 bases lay in between. The CDR3 runs 13 residues. Per the germline V gene, CDR1 is MNHEY and CDR2 is SVGAGI. The repertoire was sequenced with immunoSEQ multiplex PCR; TCRdb's copy has only in-frame clones and lacks some. The repertoire holds about 100,000 clones, with roughly 87% as singletons. The chain has TRBV6-5 and TRBJ1-1; unclear D gene. This TCR was recovered from a woman aged 45-60 years in good health. The sequenced material came from blood. The CDR3 here is CASSYSKGTEAFF. Here the CDR3 DNA reads TGTGCCAGCAGTTACTCGAAAGGGACTGAAGCTTTCTTT.